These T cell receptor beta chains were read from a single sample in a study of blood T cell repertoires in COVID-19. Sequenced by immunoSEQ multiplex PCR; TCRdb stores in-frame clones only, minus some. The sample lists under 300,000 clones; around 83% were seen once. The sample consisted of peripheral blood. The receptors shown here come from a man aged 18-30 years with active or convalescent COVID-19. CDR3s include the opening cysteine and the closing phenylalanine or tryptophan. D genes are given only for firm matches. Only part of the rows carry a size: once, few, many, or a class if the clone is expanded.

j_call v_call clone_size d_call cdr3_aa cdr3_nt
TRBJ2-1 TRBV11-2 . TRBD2 CASSFQTSGTYNEQFF TGTGCCAGCAGCTTTCAGACTAGCGGAACCTACAATGAGCAGTTCTTC
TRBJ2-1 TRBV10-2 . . CASSVVRYNEQFF TGCGCCAGCAGTGTAGTGAGGTACAATGAGCAGTTCTTC
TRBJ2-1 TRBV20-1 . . CSASGQGFRNEQFF TGCAGTGCTAGTGGCCAGGGCTTCAGGAATGAGCAGTTCTTC
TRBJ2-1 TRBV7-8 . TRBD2 CASSLALAGGPNEQFF TGTGCCAGCAGCTTAGCCCTAGCGGGAGGGCCGAATGAGCAGTTCTTC
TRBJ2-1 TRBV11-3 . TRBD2 CASSWNGGRASYEQFF TGTGCCAGCAGCTGGAATGGCGGGAGGGCTTCCTATGAGCAGTTCTTC
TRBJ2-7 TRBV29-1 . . CSVALSRAYEQYF TGCAGCGTTGCCCTCTCTAGAGCCTACGAGCAGTACTTC
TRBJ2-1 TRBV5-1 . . CASSGIGAGGEQFF TGCGCCAGCAGCGGAATAGGGGCAGGCGGTGAGCAGTTCTTC
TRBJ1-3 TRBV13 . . CASSLDTAGNTIYF TGTGCCAGCAGCTTAGACACAGCTGGAAACACCATATATTTT
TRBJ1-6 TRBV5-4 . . CASSHRDTNSPLHF TGTGCCAGCAGCCATAGGGACACCAATTCACCCCTCCACTTT
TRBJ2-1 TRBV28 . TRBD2 CASSGGGGGLFGHQFF TGTGCCAGCAGTGGAGGCGGGGGGGGTCTCTTTGGTCACCAGTTCTTC
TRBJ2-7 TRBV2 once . CASSLDTGQFYEQYF TGTGCCAGCAGTCTCGATACCGGACAGTTCTACGAGCAGTACTTC
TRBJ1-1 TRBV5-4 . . CASSLAGVDTEAFF TGTGCCAGCAGCTTGGCAGGGGTTGACACTGAAGCTTTCTTT
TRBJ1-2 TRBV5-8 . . CASSSGGYGYTF TGTGCCAGCAGCTCGGGGGGCTATGGCTACACCTTC
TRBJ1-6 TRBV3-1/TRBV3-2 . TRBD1 CASSQSDRESSPLHF TGTGCCAGCAGCCAATCAGACAGGGAGAGTTCACCCCTCCACTTT
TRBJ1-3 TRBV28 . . CASRDSLGNTIYF TGTGCCAGCAGGGACAGTCTAGGAAACACCATATATTTT
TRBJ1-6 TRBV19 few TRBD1 CASKEGQGISPLHF TGTGCCAGCAAGGAGGGACAGGGGATATCACCCCTCCACTTT
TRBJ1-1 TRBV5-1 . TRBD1 CASSPRTGSEDTEAFF TGCGCCAGCAGCCCCCGGACAGGGTCAGAGGACACTGAAGCTTTCTTT
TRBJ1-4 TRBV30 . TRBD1 CAWSAKIGTANEKLFF TGTGCCTGGAGTGCCAAGATCGGGACAGCTAATGAAAAACTGTTTTTT
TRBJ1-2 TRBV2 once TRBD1 CASRGTVSANYGYTF TGTGCCAGCAGAGGGACAGTCTCGGCCAACTATGGCTACACCTTC
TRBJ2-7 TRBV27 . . CASSFQAGWKEQYF TGTGCCAGCAGTTTTCAGGCAGGCTGGAAAGAGCAGTACTTC
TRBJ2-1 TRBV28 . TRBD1 CASRGQASSYNEQFF TGTGCCAGTAGGGGACAGGCAAGCTCCTACAATGAGCAGTTCTTC
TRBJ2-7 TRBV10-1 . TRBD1 CASSEAQGRYEQYF TGCGCCAGCAGTGAGGCACAGGGGAGATACGAGCAGTACTTC
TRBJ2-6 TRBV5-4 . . CASSFTDSGANVLTF TGTGCCAGCAGCTTTACAGACTCTGGGGCCAACGTCCTGACTTTC
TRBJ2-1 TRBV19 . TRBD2 CATTTSPGIGEQFF TGTGCCACCACGACTAGCCCGGGGATTGGTGAGCAGTTCTTC